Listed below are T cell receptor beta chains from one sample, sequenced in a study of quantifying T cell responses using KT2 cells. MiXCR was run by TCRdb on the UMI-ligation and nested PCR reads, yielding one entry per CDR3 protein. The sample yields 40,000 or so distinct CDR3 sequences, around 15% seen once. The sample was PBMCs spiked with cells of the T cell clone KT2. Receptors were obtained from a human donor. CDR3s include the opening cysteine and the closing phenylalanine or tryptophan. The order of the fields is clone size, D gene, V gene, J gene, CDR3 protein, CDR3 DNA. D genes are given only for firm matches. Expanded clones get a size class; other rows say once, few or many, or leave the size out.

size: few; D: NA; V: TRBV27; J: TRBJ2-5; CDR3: CASRSDAVQETQYF; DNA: TGTGCCAGCAGGTCAGATGCAGTCCAAGAGACCCAGTACTTC
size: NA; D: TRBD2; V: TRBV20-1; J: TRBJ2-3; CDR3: CSAKPGLGTDTQYF; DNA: TGCAGTGCTAAGCCGGGACTAGGCACAGATACGCAGTATTTT
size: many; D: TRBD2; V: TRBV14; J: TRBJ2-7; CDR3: CASRGGSDYEQYF; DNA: TGTGCCAGCCGGGGGGGTTCTGACTACGAGCAGTACTTC
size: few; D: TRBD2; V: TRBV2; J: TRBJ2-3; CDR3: CASRMAGGTNTQYF; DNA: TGTGCCAGCAGGATGGCGGGGGGTACGAATACGCAGTATTTT
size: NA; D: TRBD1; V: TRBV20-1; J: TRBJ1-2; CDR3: CSALPGQGYGYTF; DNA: TGCAGTGCTCTGCCGGGACAGGGTTATGGCTACACCTTC
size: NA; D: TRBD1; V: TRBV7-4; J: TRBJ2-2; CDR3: CASSHWTGNYYEKYGELFF; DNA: TGTGCCAGCAGCCACTGGACAGGGAACTACTACGAGAAGTACGGGGAGCTGTTTTTT
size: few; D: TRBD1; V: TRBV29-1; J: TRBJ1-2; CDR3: CSVGTGQTSNYGYTF; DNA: TGCAGCGTGGGGACAGGCCAAACCTCTAACTATGGCTACACCTTC
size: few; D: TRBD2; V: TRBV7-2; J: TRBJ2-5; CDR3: CASTSGRDQETQYF; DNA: TGTGCCTCAACTAGCGGGAGGGACCAAGAGACCCAGTACTTC
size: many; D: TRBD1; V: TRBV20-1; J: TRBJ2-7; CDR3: CSVKPGQGDYEQYF; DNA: TGCAGTGTGAAACCGGGACAGGGGGACTACGAGCAGTACTTC
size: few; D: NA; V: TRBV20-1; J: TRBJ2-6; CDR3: CSAGTGAGANVLTF; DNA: TGCAGCGCCGGTACGGGGGCTGGGGCCAACGTCCTGACTTTC
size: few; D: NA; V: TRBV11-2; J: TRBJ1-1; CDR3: CASSLEFSSTEAFF; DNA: TGTGCCAGCAGCTTAGAATTTTCTAGCACTGAAGCTTTCTTT
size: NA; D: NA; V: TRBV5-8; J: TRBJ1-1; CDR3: CASSPLDRSDTEAFF; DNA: TGTGCCAGCAGCCCACTAGACAGGAGTGACACTGAAGCTTTCTTT
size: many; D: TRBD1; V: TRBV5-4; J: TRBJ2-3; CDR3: CASSSQGAEDTQYF; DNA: TGTGCCAGCAGCTCCCAGGGGGCGGAGGATACGCAGTATTTT
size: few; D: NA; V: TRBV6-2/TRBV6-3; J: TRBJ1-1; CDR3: CASRGRANTEAFF; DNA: TGTGCCAGCCGGGGACGGGCGAACACTGAAGCTTTCTTT
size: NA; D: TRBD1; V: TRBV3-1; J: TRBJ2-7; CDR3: CASRPGTGFTYEQYF; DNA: TGTGCCAGCAGGCCCGGGACAGGCTTTACCTACGAGCAGTACTTC
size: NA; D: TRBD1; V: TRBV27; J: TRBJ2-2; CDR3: CASRRRDRAYGGELFF; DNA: TGTGCCAGCAGACGCCGGGACAGGGCTTACGGCGGGGAGCTGTTTTTT
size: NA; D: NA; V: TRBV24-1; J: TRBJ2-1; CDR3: CATGLDGYNEQFF; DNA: TGTGCCACCGGCTTGGACGGATACAATGAGCAGTTCTTC
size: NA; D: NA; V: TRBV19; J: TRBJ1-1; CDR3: CASSRRGNTEAFF; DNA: TGTGCCAGTAGTAGGAGGGGAAACACTGAAGCTTTCTTT
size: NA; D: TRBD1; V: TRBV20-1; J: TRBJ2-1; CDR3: CSARDRKAGGVGKQFF; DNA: TGCAGTGCTAGAGATCGTAAGGCAGGGGGTGTGGGCAAGCAGTTCTTC
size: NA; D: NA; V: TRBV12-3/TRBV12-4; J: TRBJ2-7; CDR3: CASSPSLGEQYF; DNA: TGTGCCAGCAGCCCATCGTTGGGCGAGCAGTACTTC
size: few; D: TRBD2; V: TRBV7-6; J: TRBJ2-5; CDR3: CASSLRASGQETQYF; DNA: TGTGCCAGCAGCTTAAGGGCTAGCGGACAAGAGACCCAGTACTTC
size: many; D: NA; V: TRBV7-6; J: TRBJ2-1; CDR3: CASGQGGSSYNEQFF; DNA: TGTGCCAGCGGCCAGGGGGGGAGCTCCTACAATGAGCAGTTCTTC
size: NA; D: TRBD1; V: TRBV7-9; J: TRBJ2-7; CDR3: CASSLGKPGQGSYEQYF; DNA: TGTGCCAGCAGCTTAGGAAAGCCGGGACAGGGCTCCTACGAGCAGTACTTC
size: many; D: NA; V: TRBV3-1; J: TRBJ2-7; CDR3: CASSQDRGNFYEQYF; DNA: TGTGCCAGCAGCCAAGACCGCGGGAATTTCTACGAGCAGTACTTC
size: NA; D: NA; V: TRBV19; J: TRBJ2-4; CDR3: CASKQNPTQLAKNIQYF; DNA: TGTGCCAGTAAGCAGAATCCCACCCAACTAGCCAAAAACATTCAGTACTTC
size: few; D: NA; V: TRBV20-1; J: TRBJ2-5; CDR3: CSAPDSRGLETQYF; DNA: TGCAGTGCACCGGACTCCCGGGGCTTAGAGACCCAGTACTTC
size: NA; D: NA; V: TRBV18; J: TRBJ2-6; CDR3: CASSPRTSGANVLTF; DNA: TGTGCCAGCTCACCACGGACCTCTGGGGCCAACGTCCTGACTTTC
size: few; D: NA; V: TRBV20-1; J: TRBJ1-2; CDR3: CSATPTGRGGYTF; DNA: TGCAGTGCTACCCCCACAGGTCGGGGCGGCTACACCTTC
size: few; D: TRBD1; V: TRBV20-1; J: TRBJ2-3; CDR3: CSARPGQSFLDTQYF; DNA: TGCAGTGCTAGGCCGGGACAGTCGTTCTTAGATACGCAGTATTTT
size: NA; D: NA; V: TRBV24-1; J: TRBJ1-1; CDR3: CATSVPGATEAFF; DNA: TGTGCCACCAGTGTTCCAGGGGCGACTGAAGCTTTCTTT
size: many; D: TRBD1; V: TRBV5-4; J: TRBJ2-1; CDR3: CASTTGTGSYNEQFF; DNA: TGTGCCAGCACCACCGGGACAGGGTCCTACAATGAGCAGTTCTTC
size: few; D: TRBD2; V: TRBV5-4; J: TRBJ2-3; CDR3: CASSLAGDTDTQYF; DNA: TGTGCCAGCAGTTTAGCGGGGGACACAGATACGCAGTATTTT
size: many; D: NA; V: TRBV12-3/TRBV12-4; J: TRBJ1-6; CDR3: CASSGGSGRTHSPLHF; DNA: TGTGCCAGCAGTGGGGGTTCAGGGAGGACCCATTCACCCCTCCACTTT
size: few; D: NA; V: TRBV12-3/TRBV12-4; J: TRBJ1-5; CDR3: CASPRRDNQPQHF; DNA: TGTGCCAGCCCCCGAAGAGACAATCAGCCCCAGCATTTT
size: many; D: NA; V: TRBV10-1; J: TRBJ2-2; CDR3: CASSESVGVGELFF; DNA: TGCGCCAGCAGTGAGTCAGTCGGGGTCGGGGAGCTGTTTTTT
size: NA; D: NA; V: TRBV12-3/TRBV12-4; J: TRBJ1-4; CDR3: CASSQGVRAEKLFF; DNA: TGTGCCAGCAGCCAGGGTGTTAGGGCAGAAAAACTGTTTTTT
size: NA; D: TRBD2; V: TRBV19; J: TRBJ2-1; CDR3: CASSSASGNEQFF; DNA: TGTGCCAGTAGTAGCGCTAGCGGCAATGAGCAGTTCTTC
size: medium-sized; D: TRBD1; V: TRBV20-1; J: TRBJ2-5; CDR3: CSARAGQEQETQYF; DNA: TGCAGTGCTAGGGCGGGACAGGAGCAAGAGACCCAGTACTTC
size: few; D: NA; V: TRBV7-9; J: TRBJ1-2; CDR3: CASRPDGTLNYGYTF; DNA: TGTGCCAGCAGACCGGACGGCACGCTTAACTATGGCTACACCTTC
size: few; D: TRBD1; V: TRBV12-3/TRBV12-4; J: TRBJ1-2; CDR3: CASSRDRGQGYTF; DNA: TGTGCCAGCAGTCGGGACAGGGGGCAAGGCTACACCTTC
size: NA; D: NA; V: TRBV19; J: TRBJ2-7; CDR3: CASSITAGRLYEQYF; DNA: TGTGCCAGTAGTATAACGGCGGGACGGCTCTACGAGCAGTACTTC
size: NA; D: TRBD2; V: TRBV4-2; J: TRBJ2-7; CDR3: CASSQGPGTSVNEQYF; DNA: TGTGCCAGCAGCCAAGGGCCCGGGACTAGCGTCAACGAGCAGTACTTC
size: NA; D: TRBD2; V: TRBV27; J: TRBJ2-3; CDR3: CASSFLAGVTDTQYF; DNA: TGTGCCAGCAGTTTTTTAGCGGGAGTGACAGATACGCAGTATTTT
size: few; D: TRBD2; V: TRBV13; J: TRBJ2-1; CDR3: CASSRFGLAESSYNEQFF; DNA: TGTGCCAGCAGCCGATTCGGACTAGCGGAAAGCTCCTACAATGAGCAGTTCTTC
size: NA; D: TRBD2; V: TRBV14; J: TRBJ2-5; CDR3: CASSQGWLAGVETQYF; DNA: TGTGCCAGCAGCCAAGGTTGGCTAGCGGGAGTAGAGACCCAGTACTTC
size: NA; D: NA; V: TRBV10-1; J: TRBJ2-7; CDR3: CASSPPSRALTGDEQYF; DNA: TGCGCCAGCAGTCCCCCCTCCCGGGCCCTCACAGGTGACGAGCAGTACTTC
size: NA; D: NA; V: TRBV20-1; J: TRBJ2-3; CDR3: CSARDLTEVSTDTQYF; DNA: TGCAGTGCTAGAGATCTGACAGAAGTTAGCACAGATACGCAGTATTTT
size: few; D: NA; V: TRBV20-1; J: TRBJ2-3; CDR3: CSARVGEVTDTQYF; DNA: TGCAGTGCTAGAGTAGGGGAGGTAACAGATACGCAGTATTTT